The 13 T cell receptor beta chains in this list originate from one sample, sequenced in a study of cytomegalovirus exposure and HLA in healthy donors (dated by TCRdb to the late 2010s). Library preparation used the immunoSEQ multiplex PCR assay. For the multiplex PCR, a mixture combining 60 forward primers for TCR Vbeta segments and 13 reverse primers for TCR Jbeta segments was used. Here the immuneACCESS table is served through TCRdb, limited to in-frame sequences with V and J called. Missing clones are a known gap in these copies; in checked studies unresolved V genes cover under half, and the rest lacks a known reason. Across this sample there are about 100,000 clones, with 79% seen only once. 4.1% of the sample is taken by the ten largest. The specimen was PBMCs. The receptor set was obtained from a female donor in good health and CMV-seropositive.

The J gene is TRBJ2-1, the V gene TRBV7-7; 11 bases map to TRBD2. CDR1 is SSHAT and CDR2 is FNYEAQ in the germline V gene (reference sequence). V gave up 0 bases and J gave up 2 bases; unmatched junction bases: 3. The CDR3 contains 17 residues. CDR3 bases: TGTGCCAGCAGCTTAGCTCCGGGACTAGCGGCCTACAATGAGCAGTTCTTC. Its translation is CASSLAPGLAAYNEQFF. The full variable domain, its missing parts supplied by reference TRBV7-7 and TRBJ2-1, is GAGVSQSPRYKVTKRGQDVTLRCDPISSHATLYWYQQALGQGPEFLTYFNYEAQPDKSGLPSDRFSAERPEGSISTLTIQRTEQRDSAMYRCASSLAPGLAAYNEQFFGPGTRLTVL.

The V gene is TRBV10-3, the J gene TRBJ1-3; D might be TRBD1 (5 bases). There are 14 residues in the CDR3. Trimming took off 3 bases at V and 3 bases at J, with 9 bases between the two ends. Germline V gene data show CDR1 as ENHRY and CDR2 as SYGVKD. The CDR3 region has the DNA TGTGCCATCAGTGACAGGGTTAATGGAAACACCATATATTTT. Translation: CAISDRVNGNTIYF.

The chain has TRBV6-5 and TRBJ1-5; no definite D call. Germline assignment: CDR1 MNHEY and CDR2 SVGAGI. The CDR3 has 13 residues. The V end lost 5 bases, the J end lost 5 bases, and 10 bases lay between the germline ends. The CDR3 is CASSRVIDQPQHF. The CDR3 bases are TGTGCCAGCAGTCGGGTTATCGATCAGCCCCAGCATTTT.

The chain employs TRBV9 and TRBJ1-2, with 7 nucleotides matching TRBD1. The CDR3 runs 14 residues. Germline lookup yields CDR1 SGDLS and CDR2 YYNGEE. V lost 3 bases and J lost 10; bases outside the gene matches: 12. The chain's CDR3 is CASSGHRGPGVYTF. The CDR3 nucleotides read TGTGCCAGCAGCGGACACAGGGGCCCCGGGGTCTACACCTTC.

This clone was seen a handful of times. The chain couples TRBV5-4 to TRBJ1-1; maybe TRBD1 (6 bases). Trimming shortened V by 3 bases and J by 3 bases, and 21 bases separated the two germline ends. The CDR3 has 17 amino acids. Germline CDR1 is SGHNT and CDR2 is YYREEE (reference sequence). The CDR3: CASSSNRGARMDTEAFF. CDR3 nucleotide sequence: TGTGCCAGCAGCTCCAACCGGGGGGCGAGGATGGACACTGAAGCTTTCTTT.

This chain connects TRBV7-2 to TRBJ2-3, with 9 positions matching TRBD2. The junction had 5 bases not matched to a gene; V was cut back by 4 bases and J by 0 bases. The germline V gene encodes CDR1 SGHTA and CDR2 FQGNSA. The CDR3 covers 16 residues. The CDR3 sequence is CASSYGLAGSTDTQYF. Written as DNA, the CDR3 is TGTGCCAGCAGCTACGGGCTAGCGGGAAGCACAGATACGCAGTATTTT.

This clone came up a few times. The J gene is TRBJ1-2, the V gene TRBV10-2; 7 bases map to TRBD1. The V segment lost 11 bases and the J segment 4 bases; nucleotides outside the gene matches: 7. CDR1 WSHSY and CDR2 SAAADI come from the germline V gene. CDR3 size: 12 residues. The CDR3: CAVRQGAYGYTF. The CDR3 DNA sequence: TGCGCCGTCCGACAGGGAGCCTATGGCTACACCTTC.

This chain links TRBV7-8 with TRBJ2-7; 7 nucleotides align to TRBD1. The CDR3 runs 15 residues. The germline V gene encodes CDR1 SGHVS and CDR2 FQNEAQ. After removal of 5 bases from V and 4 bases from J, the junction contained 11 bases not matched to a gene. CDR3 loop: CASSQSLQGTYEQYF. The DNA of the CDR3 is TGTGCCAGCAGCCAGAGTCTACAGGGGACGTACGAGCAGTACTTC.

V and J are TRBV7-2 and TRBJ2-5; tentative D call: TRBD1 (6 bases). Trimming left V 4 bases short and J 5 bases short, with 20 bases between. CDR1 and CDR2 (germline): SGHTA, FQGNSA. The CDR3 extends over 16 amino acids. The CDR3 spells CASSSDPTGLIETQYF. The CDR3 DNA sequence: TGTGCCAGCAGCTCCGACCCGACAGGCTTGATCGAGACCCAGTACTTC.

This rearrangement joins TRBV2 to TRBJ1-4; D not certain. V lost 6 bases and J lost 5, with 10 bases in between. The V gene's germline CDR1 is SNHLY and CDR2 FYNNEI. The CDR3 consists of 13 residues. Here the CDR3 DNA reads TGTGCCAGCAGAGACGGACTGAATGAAAAACTGTTTTTT. Protein product: CASRDGLNEKLFF.

The V and J genes are TRBV9 and TRBJ1-5; D possibly corresponds to TRBD1 (6 bases). This CDR3 has 14 amino acids. Trimming took 4 bases from V and 7 from J, leaving 15 bases between them. Germline CDR1 reads SGDLS; CDR2 reads YYNGEE. The CDR3 bases are TGTGCCAGCAGCCCCACAGGAACAGGGCAGCCCCAGCATTTT. Protein sequence: CASSPTGTGQPQHF. The complete variable domain, with remaining parts taken from reference TRBV9 and TRBJ1-5, reads DSGVTQTPKHLITATGQRVTLRCSPRSGDLSVYWYQQSLDQGLQFLIQYYNGEERAKGNILERFSAQQFPDLHSELNLSSLELGDSALYFCASSPTGTGQPQHFGDGTRLSIL.

The V call is TRBV6-1, the J call TRBJ1-5; D ambiguous. Germline V gives CDR1 MNHNS, CDR2 SASEGT. CDR3 length: 14 residues. Trimming left V 1 base short and J 4 bases short, with 8 bases between. This chain's CDR3 is CASSEVRRNQPQHF. The DNA for the CDR3 is TGTGCCAGCAGTGAAGTGAGGAGAAATCAGCCCCAGCATTTT.

This chain links TRBV5-8 with TRBJ1-1; perhaps TRBD1 as D (6 bases). From germline, CDR1 is SGHTS and CDR2 YDEGEE. The CDR3 contains 15 residues. V was shortened by 4 bases and J by 7 bases, with 20 bases between the two germline ends. The CDR3 DNA reads TGTGCCAGCAGCCGATTCCGAGGGCAGGGGAGTGAAGCTTTCTTT. It translates to CASSRFRGQGSEAFF.